This TCR beta chain was captured in a study of cytomegalovirus exposure and HLA in healthy donors. Points from the study as a whole: According to a later analysis, TCR clusters from the first cohort tended to co-occur in the roughly 120 validation repertoires.

Repertoires were generated with immunoSEQ multiplex PCR, while TCRdb's copy carries only in-frame clones and drops some. This sample has roughly 70,000 clones; 85% to 95% occur once, and the top ten carry around 3.2%. Notes on this clone: The antigen is not known.

The CDR3 covers 15 residues. The V gene's germline CDR1 is MNHNY and CDR2 SVGAGI (reference sequence). Trimming took off 0 bases at V and 0 bases at J, with 7 bases between the two ends. The source of this sequence is a man between 18 and 29 years old in good health and CMV-seronegative. Source material: PBMCs. The V and J genes are TRBV6-6 and TRBJ2-3; no clear D. CDR3 protein: CASSYSAGSTDTQYF. CDR3 nucleotide sequence: TGTGCCAGCAGTTACTCAGCAGGTAGCACAGATACGCAGTATTTT.